Each of the 23 T cell receptor beta chains below was sequenced from the same sample in a study of shared T cell receptors in the human thymus. The repertoire was sequenced with immunoSEQ multiplex PCR; TCRdb's copy has only in-frame clones and lacks some. This sample has roughly 660,000 clones; over 75% occur once, and the top ten carry 0.0095% to 0.012%. This sample was shared with a second study, whose subject was human thymus T cells.

The sample consisted of thymocytes. Receptors originate from a boy in the first two years of life with a congenital heart defect.

This rearrangement joins TRBV5-1 to TRBJ2-1; D is perhaps TRBD2 (5 bases). In germline, CDR1 is SGHRS, CDR2 YFSETQ. CDR3 size: 13 residues. With 5 bases removed from V and 6 bases from J, the gap between germline ends came to 12 bases. CDR3 sequence: CASSLPAGNEQFF. CDR3 in DNA: TGCGCCAGCAGTCTTCCGGCGGGCAATGAGCAGTTCTTC.

In nucleotides, the CDR3 is TGTGCCAGTAGTACGGATGGCAGGGGGATAGATACGCAGTATTTT. Its translation: CASSTDGRGIDTQYF. The chain employs TRBV19 and TRBJ2-3; 7 nucleotides align to TRBD1. CDR1 and CDR2 from the germline V gene are LNHDA and SQIVND (reference sequence). The V and J ends lost 4 bases and 5 bases, in that order; junction bases with no gene match: 9. The length of the CDR3 is 15 residues.

The chain combines TRBV30 with TRBJ2-7; a weak D match, TRBD1 (5 bases). V was cut by 0 bases and J by 1 base, with 13 bases left in between. Germline V gene lookup returns CDR1 GTSNPN and CDR2 SVGIG (reference sequence). There are 15 residues in the CDR3. In DNA, the CDR3 is TGTGCCTGGAGTGTAGAGACAGTCCATTCCTACGAGCAGTACTTC. This encodes CAWSVETVHSYEQYF.

This sequence joins TRBV5-6 and TRBJ2-2; D is undetermined. The CDR3 length is 15 residues. Trimming took 3 bases from V and 3 from J, leaving 12 bases between them. The germline gives CDR1 SGHDT, CDR2 YYEEEE. DNA for the CDR3: TGTGCCAGCAGCTGTCCCCGAGGCGACACCGGGGAGCTGTTTTTT. This translates into CASSCPRGDTGELFF.

The rearrangement joins TRBV6-1 to TRBJ2-1; TRBD2 matches at 11 bases. The CDR3 runs to 16 residues. Germline V gene lookup returns CDR1 MNHNS and CDR2 SASEGT. V was clipped by 3 bases and J by 5 bases; unmatched bases: 6. CDR3 bases: TGTGCCAGCAGTGAGGGTCTAGCGGGAGGTAACAATGAGCAGTTCTTC. Translated: CASSEGLAGGNNEQFF.

The V gene is TRBV19, the J gene TRBJ2-7, with 12 bases lining up with TRBD2. V lost 3 bases and J lost 5; bases outside the gene matches: 8. This CDR3 is 16 amino acids long. Germline V gene data show CDR1 as LNHDA and CDR2 as SQIVND (reference sequence). The CDR3 coding sequence is TGTGCCAGTAGTATCCCTGGACTAGCGGGAAGCAACGAGCAGTACTTC. It yields the protein CASSIPGLAGSNEQYF.

The chain joins TRBV27 to TRBJ1-2; D call uncertain. There are 17 residues in the CDR3. Trimming left V 0 bases short and J 3 bases short, with 17 bases between. Looked up from germline, CDR1 is MNHEY and CDR2 is SMNVEV (reference sequence). In nucleotides, the CDR3 is TGTGCCAGCAGTTTATCCCCCCCTGACACCGGGGACTATGGCTACACCTTC. This encodes CASSLSPPDTGDYGYTF.

The chain recombines TRBV30 with TRBJ1-4, with D possibly being TRBD1 (5 bases). Trimming took off 1 base at V and 7 bases at J, with 10 bases between the two ends. CDR1 is GTSNPN and CDR2 is SVGIG in the germline V gene (reference sequence). The CDR3 is made up of 13 amino acids. The CDR3 region is CAWSGTLGEKLFF. CDR3 in DNA: TGTGCCTGGAGTGGGACATTAGGTGAAAAACTGTTTTTT.

The table lists this clone with a few counts. The gene calls are TRBV5-1 and TRBJ2-3; D is ambiguous. Trimming took off 1 base at V and 4 bases at J, with 7 bases between the two ends. This CDR3 comprises 13 residues. The germline gives CDR1 SGHRS, CDR2 YFSETQ. Here the CDR3 DNA reads TGCGCCAGCAGCTTGCTATGCCCAGATACGCAGTATTTT. Translation gives CASSLLCPDTQYF.

V gene TRBV7-9 combines with J gene TRBJ2-6; the D gene is possibly TRBD1 (5 bases). CDR1 is SEHNR and CDR2 is FQNEAQ in the germline V gene (reference sequence). The germline V and J ends were trimmed by 2 bases and 4 bases, with 18 bases remaining between them. The CDR3 runs 18 residues. This CDR3 is CASSLWPGRHSGANVLTF. The CDR3 bases are TGTGCCAGCAGCTTATGGCCAGGGCGGCATTCCGGGGCCAACGTCCTGACTTTC.

CDR3 amino acids: CASHPSPASGVYEQYF. In DNA form, the CDR3 reads TGTGCCAGCCATCCATCGCCGGCCAGCGGAGTGTACGAGCAGTACTTC. The chain uses TRBV14 and TRBJ2-7; a weak D match, TRBD2 (5 bases). With 8 bases removed from V and 4 bases from J, the gap between germline ends came to 24 bases. Germline CDR1 and CDR2: SGHDN and FVKESK. The CDR3 is 16 amino acids.

This clone was detected only a few times. This chain links TRBV5-1 with TRBJ1-4; the match to TRBD1 covers 9 bases. Trimming cost V 5 bases and J 8 bases; bases outside gene matches: 4. Germline CDR1 SGHRS, CDR2 YFSETQ. This CDR3 has 13 amino acids. The DNA for the CDR3 is TGCGCCAGCAGACAGGGGGCGGAGGAAAAACTGTTTTTT. This encodes CASRQGAEEKLFF.

The V and J genes are TRBV20-1 and TRBJ2-7; D might be TRBD2 (6 bases). Trimming pared 6 bases from V and 5 bases from J, leaving 8 bases between. The CDR3 is 10 residues long. Germline CDR1 reads DFQATT; CDR2 reads SNEGSKA (reference sequence). Here the CDR3 reads CSARGDEQYF. For the CDR3, the DNA is TGCAGTGCCCGCGGGGACGAGCAGTACTTC.

This clone was seen once. The J gene is TRBJ2-1, the V gene TRBV7-2, with 7 bases that match TRBD2. With 1 base clipped from V and 9 bases from J, the junction kept 15 bases outside the gene matches. Germline V gene sequence: CDR1 SGHTA, CDR2 FQGNSA. The CDR3 is 17 amino acids. CDR3: CASSLDGAGALRGEQFF. CDR3 nucleotides: TGTGCCAGCAGCTTAGATGGGGCGGGAGCCCTTAGAGGTGAGCAGTTCTTC.

In this sample, this clone turned up once. The chain employs TRBV5-6 and TRBJ1-3; D ambiguous. CDR1 and CDR2 from the germline V gene are SGHDT and YYEEEE. The V end was cut by 3 bases, the J end by 0 bases, with 7 bases between. The CDR3 is 14 amino acids. The CDR3 protein is CASSSYNSGNTIYF. In nucleotides, the CDR3 is TGTGCCAGCAGCTCGTATAACTCTGGAAACACCATATATTTT.

The CDR3: CASSLKTSGRQNTGELFF. As DNA, the CDR3 is TGCGCCAGCAGCCTAAAGACTAGCGGGAGACAGAACACCGGGGAGCTGTTTTTT. The chain carries TRBV4-3 and TRBJ2-2; 12 bases line up with TRBD2. CDR1 is LGHNA and CDR2 is YSLEER in the germline V gene. Unmatched junction bases numbered 7, after V lost 4 bases and J lost 1 base. The CDR3 has 18 amino acids.

CDR3 coding DNA: TGTGCCAGCGCCCTGGGGGTCGGGGGGCGATTCTACGAGCAGTACTTC. Residues: CASALGVGGRFYEQYF. The chain employs TRBV28 and TRBJ2-7; perhaps TRBD2 as D (7 bases). The CDR3 has 16 amino acids. Trimming cost V 8 bases and J 3 bases, with 23 bases left between them. Per the germline V gene, CDR1 is MDHEN and CDR2 is SYDVKM.

The chain carries TRBV11-1 and TRBJ2-5, with a tentative D call TRBD2 (5 bases). The CDR3 runs 15 residues. Trimming left V 5 bases short and J 1 base short, with 14 bases between. CDR1 and CDR2 (germline): SGHAT, FQDESV (reference sequence). The CDR3 sequence: CASSPRPSPQETQYF. CDR3 DNA sequence: TGTGCCAGCAGCCCTCGGCCTAGCCCCCAAGAGACCCAGTACTTC.

The V gene is TRBV4-1, the J gene TRBJ1-4; D is perhaps TRBD1 (6 bases). This CDR3 contains 13 residues. Germline V gene data show CDR1 as MGHRA and CDR2 as YSYEKL. The ends were cut back, 9 bases at V and 4 bases at J, with 12 bases in the middle. Written as DNA, the CDR3 is TGCGCCAGTCGTCGACAGGTTAATGAAAAACTGTTTTTT. Residues: CASRRQVNEKLFF.

This chain links TRBV5-4 with TRBJ1-2; weak D call: TRBD1 (5 bases). The length of the CDR3 is 11 residues. V dropped 6 bases and J dropped 7 bases, with 10 bases sitting between them. Germline lookup yields CDR1 SGHNT and CDR2 YYREEE (reference sequence). CDR3 DNA: TGTGCCAGCATCGGGACTCTTGGCTACACCTTC. Its protein product is CASIGTLGYTF.

This clone was seen just once. This chain joins TRBV28 and TRBJ2-3, with D maybe TRBD2 (5 bases). Trimming removed 6 bases from V and 6 bases from J, with 16 bases in between. CDR3 size: 14 residues. Germline CDR1 reads MDHEN; CDR2 reads SYDVKM. CDR3 sequence reads: CASRRSRPGDTQYF. Here the CDR3 DNA reads TGTGCCAGCAGGCGAAGTCGCCCGGGGGATACGCAGTATTTT.

The chain recombines TRBV29-1 with TRBJ1-1; D uncertain. The CDR3 loop spans 13 amino acids. Germline values: CDR1 SQVTM, CDR2 ANQGSEA. The V gene lost 3 bases and the J gene lost 1 base, with 9 bases spanning the gap. CDR3 sequence reads: CSVENPGNTEAFF. CDR3 coding DNA: TGCAGCGTTGAGAACCCAGGGAACACTGAAGCTTTCTTT. Combining the CDR3 with reference TRBV29-1 and TRBJ1-1 gives the whole variable domain SAVISQKPSRDICQRGTSLTIQCQVDSQVTMMFWYRQQPGQSLTLIATANQGSEATYESGFVIDKFPISRPNLTFSTLTVSNMSPEDSSIYLCSVENPGNTEAFFGQGTRLTVV.

This clone came up once. The chain carries TRBV10-1 and TRBJ2-3; TRBD2 matches at 7 bases. The trim removed 4 bases at V and 1 base at J, leaving 5 bases unmatched. The CDR3 covers 15 residues. Germline CDR1 and CDR2: WNHNN and SYGVQD (reference sequence). CDR3 sequence reads: CASSASGGGTDTQYF. CDR3 sequence (DNA): TGCGCCAGCAGTGCTAGCGGAGGGGGCACAGATACGCAGTATTTT.